This passage covers 12 T cell receptor beta chains from one sample sequenced in a study of early T cells in non-severe SARS-CoV-2 infection. Each CDR3 protein gets one entry after TCRdb re-called the 5' RACE reads with MiXCR. The sample contains over 45,000 distinct CDR3 sequences, about 7.1% of which appear only once. Sequencing was performed on whole blood, taken at baseline. These receptors were obtained from an adult who was a healthcare worker with PCR-confirmed SARS-CoV-2 infection or an uninfected control (not recorded which).

This clonotype was seen repeatedly, ten times or more. The chain recombines TRBV5-1 with TRBJ1-4; D call uncertain. Germline V lookup: CDR1 SGHRS, CDR2 YFSETQ. This CDR3 region has 14 residues. V was trimmed by 4 bases and J by 6 bases, leaving 13 bases between them. The CDR3 loop reads CASSPEAGDEKLFF. In DNA form, the CDR3 reads TGCGCCAGCAGCCCCGAAGCGGGTGATGAAAAACTGTTTTTT. Looking up the rest from reference TRBV5-1 and TRBJ1-4 gives the full variable domain: KAGVTQTPRYLIKTRGQQVTLSCSPISGHRSVSWYQQTPGQGLQFLFEYFSETQRNKGNFPGRFSGRQFSNSRSEMNVSTLELGDSALYLCASSPEAGDEKLFFGSGTQLSVL.

This clonotype was observed a handful of times. The CDR3 spells CASSQLAGAGDREDTQYF. CDR3 bases: TGTGCCAGCAGCCAACTAGCGGGGGCCGGGGATCGAGAAGATACGCAGTATTTT. The J gene is TRBJ2-3, the V gene TRBV4-2; 10 positions match TRBD2. Germline lookup yields CDR1 LGHNA and CDR2 YNFKEQ. CDR3 size: 18 residues. After removal of 2 bases from V and 5 bases from J, the junction contained 13 bases not matched to a gene.

This clonotype showed up many times. This chain links TRBV5-4 with TRBJ1-2; TRBD1 is a possible D gene (6 bases). With 4 bases removed from V and 4 bases from J, the gap between germline ends came to 17 bases. Germline CDR1 and CDR2: SGHNT and YYREEE (reference sequence). The length of the CDR3 is 15 residues. The CDR3 sequence: CASSPTGLGAYGYTF. As DNA, the CDR3 is TGTGCCAGCAGCCCTACAGGGTTAGGTGCCTATGGCTACACCTTC.

This clonotype was detected ten times or more. This chain joins TRBV19 and TRBJ2-4; no firm D call. The V gene's germline CDR1 is LNHDA and CDR2 SQIVND (reference sequence). This CDR3 is 15 amino acids long. V lost 3 bases and J lost 1, with 10 bases in between. The CDR3 loop reads CASSIPLLAKNIQYF. The CDR3 region has the DNA TGTGCCAGTAGTATCCCCTTACTTGCCAAAAACATTCAGTACTTC.

The chain uses TRBV28 and TRBJ2-7, with D possibly being TRBD1 (5 bases). V dropped 7 bases and J dropped 3 bases, with 22 bases sitting between them. From germline, CDR1 is MDHEN and CDR2 SYDVKM. This CDR3 region has 16 residues. CDR3 nucleotides: TGTGCCAGCAATAACAGATGGGAAGGGGATGACTACGAGCAGTACTTC. It specifies CASNNRWEGDDYEQYF.

Ten or more counts support this clonotype. The chain uses TRBV7-2 and TRBJ1-6; D is unresolved. This CDR3 region has 14 residues. Trimming took 5 bases from V and 7 from J, leaving 12 bases between them. Per the germline V gene, CDR1 is SGHTA and CDR2 is FQGNSA. The CDR3 sequence: CASSLGPSNSPLHF. The CDR3 bases are TGTGCCAGCAGCCTTGGACCGAGCAATTCACCCCTCCACTTT. Together with reference TRBV7-2 and TRBJ1-6, the CDR3 gives the full variable domain: GAGVSQSPSNKVTEKGKDVELRCDPISGHTALYWYRQSLGQGLEFLIYFQGNSAPDKSGLPSDRFSAERTGGSVSTLTIQRTQQEDSAVYLCASSLGPSNSPLHFGNGTRLTVT.

The table lists this clonotype with a few counts. V and J are TRBV9 and TRBJ2-2; 8 nucleotides line up with TRBD1. The CDR3 is 16 amino acids. Germline assignment: CDR1 SGDLS and CDR2 YYNGEE. Trimming cost V 4 bases and J 3 bases; bases outside gene matches: 8. In DNA, the CDR3 is TGTGCCAGCAGCTCCCCAGGGGGCCAGGACACCGGGGAGCTGTTTTTT. This sequence encodes CASSSPGGQDTGELFF.

This clonotype has only a few counts. The chain has TRBV5-1 and TRBJ1-2; 8 bases align to TRBD1. J was trimmed by 8 bases and V by 7 bases; bases with no gene match: 13. The CDR3 consists of 14 residues. Germline V gene lookup returns CDR1 SGHRS and CDR2 YFSETQ. CDR3 sequence (DNA): TGCGCCAGCTCCTCTGGGGCAGGGGGCAGAGGCTACACCTTC. Translated: CASSSGAGGRGYTF.

This clonotype was observed a handful of times. The rearrangement joins TRBV4-3 to TRBJ2-7, with D perhaps TRBD1 (6 bases). From germline, CDR1 is LGHNA and CDR2 YSLEER. Deletions cut 4 bases from V and 2 bases from J, with 12 bases between. The CDR3 is 14 amino acids. The CDR3 protein is CASSRLTGTYEQYF. The CDR3 nucleotides read TGCGCCAGCAGCCGATTGACAGGTACCTACGAGCAGTACTTC.

This clonotype was seen a few times. J is TRBJ1-5 and V is TRBV6-2 or TRBV6-3; perhaps TRBD1 as D (6 bases). The CDR3 is 14 amino acids. Trimming removed 7 bases at V and 5 bases at J, with 15 bases between. Looked up from germline, CDR1 is MNHEY and CDR2 is SVGEGT. DNA of the CDR3: TGTGCCAGCACTCCATGGGGGCGGGATCAGCCCCAGCATTTT. The encoded protein is CASTPWGRDQPQHF.

This clonotype was observed many times. The chain combines TRBV19 with TRBJ1-4; 7 nucleotides line up with TRBD1. CDR1 is LNHDA, CDR2 SQIVND, per germline (reference sequence). The CDR3 totals 17 residues. J was trimmed by 4 bases and V by 6 bases; bases with no gene match: 14. CDR3 residues: CASRFDREGYGNEKLFF. The CDR3 nucleotides read TGTGCCAGTAGATTCGACAGGGAAGGGTACGGTAATGAAAAACTGTTTTTT.

This clonotype was found a few times. This chain uses TRBV24-1 with TRBJ2-3; 9 positions match TRBD1. Looked up from germline, CDR1 is KGHDR and CDR2 is SFDVKD. V lost 5 bases and J lost 5; bases outside the gene matches: 7. The length of the CDR3 is 15 residues. For the CDR3, the DNA is TGTGCCACCAGTGTCGGGACAGGGAGGGAAGATACGCAGTATTTT. Protein product: CATSVGTGREDTQYF.